The 17 T cell receptor beta chains presented below share a single source sample, sequenced in a study of Ad26.COV2.S vaccination and SARS-CoV-2 variants. TCRdb's table, derived via immunoSEQ multiplex PCR, lists solely in-frame clones and lacks some. Counted here are about 350,000 clones, around 87% occurring once; the ten biggest clones make up about 3.5%. Treatment here: some 20 received Ad26.COV2.S at low or high dose, single or two shots; 5 received placebo; per-sample allocation not given. Day 63 after the first injection of vaccine or placebo was the sampling time. This material consisted of peripheral blood, taken in a trial of Ad26.COV2.S vaccine versus placebo. The origin of the receptors is a person aged 18-65 years who received the Ad26.COV2.S COVID-19 vaccine or a placebo.

This clone has just one count. The chain links TRBV24-1 to TRBJ1-5; TRBD1 aligns across 8 bases. V shed 1 base and J 0 bases; nucleotides not matched to a gene: 7. Looked up from germline, CDR1 is KGHDR and CDR2 is SFDVKD. The CDR3 runs 18 residues. CDR3 residues: CATSDFRDRWDSNQPQHF. CDR3 DNA: TGTGCCACCAGTGATTTTAGGGACAGGTGGGATAGCAATCAGCCCCAGCATTTT.

This rearrangement joins TRBV27 to TRBJ2-4; the D is unclear. V dropped 3 bases and J dropped 2 bases, with 5 bases sitting between them. Germline V gene sequence: CDR1 MNHEY, CDR2 SMNVEV (reference sequence). The CDR3 has 13 amino acids. The DNA for the CDR3 is TGTGCCAGCAGTTTGGATTCCAAAAACATTCAGTACTTC. This gives the protein CASSLDSKNIQYF.

The rearrangement joins TRBV14 to TRBJ1-4, with a tentative D call TRBD1 (6 bases). Per germline, CDR1 SGHDN and CDR2 FVKESK. The CDR3 spans 15 residues. Trimming pared 1 base from V and 9 bases from J, leaving 15 bases between. The DNA of the CDR3 is TGTGCCAGCAGCCAAGTACGGGGGCAGGGCAAAAAACTGTTTTTT. Protein product: CASSQVRGQGKKLFF.

V gene TRBV29-1 combines with J gene TRBJ2-7; 9 bases align to TRBD1. Germline assignment: CDR1 SQVTM and CDR2 ANQGSEA. V shed 1 base and J 3 bases; nucleotides not matched to a gene: 4. The CDR3 runs to 14 residues. DNA of the CDR3: TGCAGCGTTGAAGGTCGACAGGGGGTCTACGAGCAGTACTTC. This gives the protein CSVEGRQGVYEQYF.

This chain links TRBV2 with TRBJ2-7; 7 bases are a match to TRBD1. Germline V CDR1 and CDR2: SNHLY, FYNNEI. CDR3 length equals 13 residues. The trim removed 4 bases at V and 3 bases at J, leaving 3 bases unmatched. The CDR3 DNA is TGTGCCAGCAGTGCGGGACAGCTCTACGAGCAGTACTTC. Translated: CASSAGQLYEQYF. Complete variable domain (other parts from reference TRBV2 and TRBJ2-7): EPEVTQTPSHQVTQMGQEVILRCVPISNHLYFYWYRQILGQKVEFLVSFYNNEISEKSEIFDDQFSVERPDGSNFTLKIRSTKLEDSAMYFCASSAGQLYEQYFGPGTRLTVT.

The chain links TRBV29-1 to TRBJ2-3, with 15 bases fitting TRBD2. J was trimmed by 3 bases and V by 7 bases; bases with no gene match: 5. Germline lookup yields CDR1 SQVTM and CDR2 ANQGSEA. The CDR3 totals 15 residues. CDR3 residues: CSAAGLAGGTDTQYF. CDR3 bases: TGCAGCGCCGCTGGACTAGCGGGGGGGACAGATACGCAGTATTTT.

The V and J genes are TRBV5-6 and TRBJ2-7; D remains ambiguous. The CDR3 length is 14 residues. Trimming shortened V by 0 bases and J by 3 bases, and 10 bases separated the two germline ends. From germline, CDR1 is SGHDT and CDR2 YYEEEE. The CDR3 nucleotides read TGTGCCAGCAGCTTGGAGGGCATGGTCTACGAGCAGTACTTC. This gives the protein CASSLEGMVYEQYF.

As regards this clone: Other nucleotide sequences in the sample specify the same CDR3. The chain couples TRBV6-5 to TRBJ2-7, with unresolved D. The germline V gene encodes CDR1 MNHEY and CDR2 SVGAGI. Trimming removed 9 bases at V and 3 bases at J, with 9 bases between. The CDR3 spans 11 residues. CDR3 sequence reads: CASSIGYEQYF. CDR3 nucleotides: TGTGCCAGTTCAATAGGCTACGAGCAGTACTTC.

The V call is TRBV11-2, the J call TRBJ1-2; TRBD1 is a possible D gene (5 bases). V dropped 1 base and J dropped 4 bases, with 13 bases sitting between them. The CDR3 has 15 residues. Looked up from germline, CDR1 is SGHAT and CDR2 is FQNNGV. In nucleotides, the CDR3 is TGTGCCAGCAGCTTAGGGCAGGGTATAGGCTATGGCTACACCTTC. Its protein product is CASSLGQGIGYGYTF. The full variable domain, with the rest looked up from reference TRBV11-2 and TRBJ1-2, is EAGVAQSPRYKIIEKRQSVAFWCNPISGHATLYWYQQILGQGPKLLIQFQNNGVVDDSQLPKDRFSAERLKGVDSTLKIQPAKLEDSAVYLCASSLGQGIGYGYTFGSGTRLTVV.

The CDR3 nucleotides read TGTGCCGGCGGAGGGGACGTTCGGTTGTTAGCTTTCTTT. Translated: CAGGGDVRLLAFF. The chain carries TRBV2 and TRBJ1-1; possibly TRBD1 for D (5 bases). Germline-derived CDR1 and CDR2 are SNHLY and FYNNEI. There are 13 residues in the CDR3. Trimming removed 11 bases at V and 10 bases at J, with 23 bases between.

The chain carries TRBV6-5 and TRBJ2-1; TRBD1 aligns across 11 bases. The CDR3 is 15 residues long. CDR1 MNHEY and CDR2 SVGAGI come from the germline V gene. J was trimmed by 3 bases and V by 7 bases; bases with no gene match: 5. The CDR3 nucleotides read TGTGCCAGCACCTGGACAGGGGGCTACTACAATGAGCAGTTCTTC. This sequence encodes CASTWTGGYYNEQFF.

The chain links TRBV29-1 to TRBJ2-1; TRBD1 matches at 7 bases. CDR1 is SQVTM, CDR2 ANQGSEA, per germline. V shed 3 bases, J shed 4 bases, and the junction held 15 bases outside the gene matches. There are 17 residues in the CDR3. Here the CDR3 reads CSVDRGLLGGDYNEQFF. The CDR3 nucleotides read TGCAGCGTTGATAGGGGGTTGTTAGGGGGCGATTACAATGAGCAGTTCTTC.

The genes are TRBV13 and TRBJ2-5; 7 nucleotides match TRBD2. With V trimmed by 5 bases and J by 4 bases, 16 bases remained unmatched. In germline, CDR1 is PRHDT, CDR2 FYEKMQ (reference sequence). The CDR3 is 17 residues long. This CDR3 is CASSPSGTKGSPETQYF. CDR3 DNA sequence: TGTGCCAGCAGCCCTTCGGGGACTAAAGGGAGTCCAGAGACCCAGTACTTC.

The chain is built from TRBV15 and TRBJ2-1; TRBD2 aligns across 10 bases. The trim removed 4 bases at V and 8 bases at J, leaving 5 bases unmatched. CDR3 length: 14 amino acids. Germline V gene data show CDR1 as LNHNV and CDR2 as YYDKDF (reference sequence). The CDR3 bases are TGTGCCACCAGCAAGGGACTAGCGAGGCATGAGCAGTTCTTC. Amino acid sequence: CATSKGLARHEQFF.

J is TRBJ1-2 and V is TRBV6-5; 9 nucleotides align to TRBD1. Germline V lookup: CDR1 MNHEY, CDR2 SVGAGI. V was clipped by 6 bases and J by 6 bases; unmatched bases: 5. The CDR3 totals 13 residues. The CDR3: CASSGQGRDGYTF. CDR3 DNA sequence: TGTGCCAGCAGCGGACAGGGGAGGGATGGCTACACCTTC.

The J gene is TRBJ1-4, the V gene TRBV18; D not resolved. Looked up from germline, CDR1 is KGHSH and CDR2 is LQKENI. With 2 bases removed from V and 3 bases from J, the gap between germline ends came to 13 bases. This CDR3 has 16 residues. CDR3 nucleotides: TGTGCCAGCTCACCAGGGCGAATAACGGCTAATGAAAAACTGTTTTTT. Its protein is CASSPGRITANEKLFF. Variable domain in full (rest from reference TRBV18 and TRBJ1-4): NAGVMQNPRHLVRRRGQEARLRCSPMKGHSHVYWYRQLPEEGLKFMVYLQKENIIDESGMPKERFSAEFPKEGPSILRIQQVVRGDSAAYFCASSPGRITANEKLFFGSGTQLSVL.

The chain employs TRBV6-5 and TRBJ2-2; 7 bases line up with TRBD1. V was clipped by 8 bases and J by 2 bases; unmatched bases: 8. CDR1 is MNHEY, CDR2 SVGAGI, per germline. The CDR3 totals 15 residues. CDR3 nucleotide sequence: TGTGCCAGCGGGAGAGGACAGGCTAACACCGGGGAGCTGTTTTTT. This codes for CASGRGQANTGELFF.